This is a list of T cell receptor beta chains from one sample in a study of T cell repertoires in cytomegalovirus infection. Their cognate antigens are unknown. TCRdb redid the calling of the reads with MiXCR, one entry per CDR3 protein. There are around 570,000 distinct CDR3 sequences in the sample; roughly 43% occur only once, and around 48% lies in the top ten. Sequenced here: cultured PBMCs, sampled from culture after CMV antigen stimulation. The receptors shown here come from a human donor in good health (CMV status not recorded). Some clones in this sample may be carry-over from other donors' samples. Each CDR3 is given with its conserved first and last residue. The D gene is left open where the match is weak. Size is omitted from some rows. Given values are once, few, many or a class for expanded clones.

cdr3_nt: TGTGCCAGCAGTATAGTCCCGGCCTCCTACAATGAGCAGTTCTTC
cdr3_aa: CASSIVPASYNEQFF
v_call: TRBV11-2
j_call: TRBJ2-1
clone_size: .
d_call: .

cdr3_nt: TGTGCCAGCAGCTGGGACAGGCGTAACTATGGCTACACCTTC
cdr3_aa: CASSWDRRNYGYTF
v_call: TRBV7-2
j_call: TRBJ1-2
clone_size: .
d_call: TRBD1

cdr3_nt: TGTGCCAGCAGTTTCCAGGGGCCTGGTTCACCCCTCCACTTT
cdr3_aa: CASSFQGPGSPLHF
v_call: TRBV12-3/TRBV12-4
j_call: TRBJ1-6
clone_size: .
d_call: .

cdr3_nt: TGTGCCAGCAGCTTGGCCGTAGGGGACCAAGCCAGGGAGCAGTTCTTC
cdr3_aa: CASSLAVGDQAREQFF
v_call: TRBV5-4
j_call: TRBJ2-1
clone_size: few
d_call: .

cdr3_nt: TGTGCCATCAGTGAGACAGGACCAGATACGCAGTATTTT
cdr3_aa: CAISETGPDTQYF
v_call: TRBV10-3
j_call: TRBJ2-3
clone_size: .
d_call: .

cdr3_nt: TGTGCCAGCAGTTCACGGGGGGCAGGGCAGCCCCAGCATTTT
cdr3_aa: CASSSRGAGQPQHF
v_call: TRBV12-3/TRBV12-4
j_call: TRBJ1-5
clone_size: few
d_call: .

cdr3_nt: TGTGCCAGCAGCGCGCAGGGGACTCGGGACTATGGCTACACCTTC
cdr3_aa: CASSAQGTRDYGYTF
v_call: TRBV7-2
j_call: TRBJ1-2
clone_size: many
d_call: .

cdr3_nt: TGCGCCAGCAGCCGGTCGTCGGCTTTGGAGACCCAGTACTTC
cdr3_aa: CASSRSSALETQYF
v_call: TRBV4-1
j_call: TRBJ2-5
clone_size: few
d_call: .

cdr3_nt: TGTGCCAGCAGCCTGTTAGCGGGAGAGGGAGATACGCAGTATTTT
cdr3_aa: CASSLLAGEGDTQYF
v_call: TRBV5-4
j_call: TRBJ2-3
clone_size: .
d_call: TRBD2

cdr3_nt: TGTGCCAGCAATGGGTCCCCAAGGGACTACGAGCAGTACTTC
cdr3_aa: CASNGSPRDYEQYF
v_call: TRBV6-1
j_call: TRBJ2-7
clone_size: .
d_call: .

cdr3_nt: TGTGCCAGCAGTTCGGGACAGGGGGCAGGAGCTTTCTTT
cdr3_aa: CASSSGQGAGAFF
v_call: TRBV28
j_call: TRBJ1-1
clone_size: few
d_call: TRBD1

cdr3_nt: TGTGCTAGTGGTTTGGATGTTATACGCTTGGGCACTGAAGCTTTCTTT
cdr3_aa: CASGLDVIRLGTEAFF
v_call: TRBV12-5
j_call: TRBJ1-1
clone_size: few
d_call: .

cdr3_nt: TGTGCCAGCAGAAGCAAGAGAGGAGCTCCCCACTATGGCTACACCTTC
cdr3_aa: CASRSKRGAPHYGYTF
v_call: TRBV28
j_call: TRBJ1-2
clone_size: .
d_call: .

cdr3_nt: TGTGCCAGCAGCTTGACCATGGGACAATTGGAGACCCAGTACTTC
cdr3_aa: CASSLTMGQLETQYF
v_call: TRBV5-6
j_call: TRBJ2-5
clone_size: .
d_call: .

cdr3_nt: TGTGCCAGTAGGGACACAACCCAAGAGACCCAGTACTTC
cdr3_aa: CASRDTTQETQYF
v_call: TRBV19
j_call: TRBJ2-5
clone_size: .
d_call: .

cdr3_nt: TGTGCCAGCAGCTTCCCGGGGGGTACCTACGGGCAGTACTTC
cdr3_aa: CASSFPGGTYGQYF
v_call: TRBV7-2
j_call: TRBJ2-7
clone_size: once
d_call: TRBD2

cdr3_nt: TGTGCCAGCAGCCCAGGACTAGCCGGACTATCCTACGAGCAGTACTTC
cdr3_aa: CASSPGLAGLSYEQYF
v_call: TRBV7-2
j_call: TRBJ2-7
clone_size: few
d_call: TRBD2

cdr3_nt: TGTGCCAGCAGCCCCCAATTCGGAACTGAAGCTTTCTTT
cdr3_aa: CASSPQFGTEAFF
v_call: TRBV7-2
j_call: TRBJ1-1
clone_size: .
d_call: .

cdr3_nt: TGTGCCAGCAGCTTAGGAAAGGGTTTGAACACTGAAGCTTTCTTT
cdr3_aa: CASSLGKGLNTEAFF
v_call: TRBV7-2
j_call: TRBJ1-1
clone_size: few
d_call: .

cdr3_nt: TGTGCCAGTAGTATAAGACGGGATGAGCAGTTCTTC
cdr3_aa: CASSIRRDEQFF
v_call: TRBV19
j_call: TRBJ2-1
clone_size: .
d_call: .

cdr3_nt: TGTGCCAGCAGCTTCGGGGGATCTTCTCCCTACGAGCAGTACTTC
cdr3_aa: CASSFGGSSPYEQYF
v_call: TRBV5-8
j_call: TRBJ2-7
clone_size: .
d_call: .

cdr3_nt: TGTGCCATCAGTGAGTCGGGGACAGGGGATGGCTACACCTTC
cdr3_aa: CAISESGTGDGYTF
v_call: TRBV10-3
j_call: TRBJ1-2
clone_size: once
d_call: TRBD1

cdr3_nt: TGTGCCAGCAGCCGAAATCCCCACTATAGCGGTATTTACAATGAGCAGTTCTTC
cdr3_aa: CASSRNPHYSGIYNEQFF
v_call: TRBV14
j_call: TRBJ2-1
clone_size: .
d_call: .

cdr3_nt: TGTGCCAGCAGTTACTCGAGTGGGGGTGAGACCCAGTACTTC
cdr3_aa: CASSYSSGGETQYF
v_call: TRBV6-5
j_call: TRBJ2-5
clone_size: few
d_call: .